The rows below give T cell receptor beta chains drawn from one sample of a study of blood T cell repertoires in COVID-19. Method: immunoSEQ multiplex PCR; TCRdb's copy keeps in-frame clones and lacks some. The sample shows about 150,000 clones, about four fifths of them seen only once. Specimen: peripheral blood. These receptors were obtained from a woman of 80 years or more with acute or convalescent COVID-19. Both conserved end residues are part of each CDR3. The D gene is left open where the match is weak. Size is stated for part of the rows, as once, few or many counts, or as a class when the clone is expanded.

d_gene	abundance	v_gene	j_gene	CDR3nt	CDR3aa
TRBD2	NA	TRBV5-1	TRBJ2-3	TGCGCCAGCAGCTTGGGTCTAGCGGGGGGCGCCTTCACAGATACGCAGTATTTT	CASSLGLAGGAFTDTQYF
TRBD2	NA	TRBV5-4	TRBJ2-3	TGTGCCAGCAGCGCCACCCGGCTAGCGGGGGGGGATACGCAGTATTTT	CASSATRLAGGDTQYF
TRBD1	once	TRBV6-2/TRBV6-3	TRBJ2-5	TGTGCCAGCAGTTACGGGGGACAGGGAGGGGAGACCCAGTACTTC	CASSYGGQGGETQYF
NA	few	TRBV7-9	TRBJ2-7	TGTGCCAGCAGCTTAACTAGGAGGGGCGAGCAGTACTTC	CASSLTRRGEQYF
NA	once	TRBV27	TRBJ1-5	TGTGCCAGCAGTTTATACAGAGATCAGCCCCAGCATTTT	CASSLYRDQPQHF
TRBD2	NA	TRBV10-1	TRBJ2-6	TGCGCCAGCAGAAAGAAAACAGCGGGGAGCTCTGGGGCCAACGTCCTGACTTTC	CASRKKTAGSSGANVLTF
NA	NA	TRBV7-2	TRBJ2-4	TGTGCCAGCAGCTTAGTAGAAAACATTCAGTACTTC	CASSLVENIQYF
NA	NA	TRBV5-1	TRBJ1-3	TGCGCCAGCAGCTTGGCCGTCCCCGGTCCCTCTGGAAACACCATATATTTT	CASSLAVPGPSGNTIYF
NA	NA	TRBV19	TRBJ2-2	TGTGCCAGTAGTATAGTGCTAGCAGGGGCCCTCTACACCGGGGAGCTGTTTTTT	CASSIVLAGALYTGELFF
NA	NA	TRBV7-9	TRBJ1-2	TGTGCCAGCAGCTTTTCGGGAGGGGCCGGCCTCAAGTCCTCCTATGGCTACACCTTC	CASSFSGGAGLKSSYGYTF
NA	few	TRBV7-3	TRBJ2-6	TGTGCCAGCAGCCAAGGACAGGCCAACGTCCTGACTTTC	CASSQGQANVLTF
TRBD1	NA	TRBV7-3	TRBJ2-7	TGTGCCAGCAGCCTCACCGGGACAGGTATCTACGAGCAGTACTTC	CASSLTGTGIYEQYF